A single T cell receptor (beta chain) is shown here with its context. The antigen is not known. Here immunoSEQ multiplex PCR was the method, and the copy in TCRdb shows in-frame clones only, minus some. The sample lists about 30,000 clones, around 80% occurring once. Time point reported: cycle 4 day 1 (C4D1), after six to seven weeks of nivolumab. The patients all showed relapse after autologous stem cell transplantation, while their brentuximab vedotin exposure varied. This record belongs to a study of PD-1 blockade in classical Hodgkin lymphoma. General study points: Nothing has yet pinned down what causes the repertoire differences, possibly disease activity or prior therapy. By C4D1, diversity of CD4+ TCRs had risen significantly, whereas that of CD8+ TCRs had not.

V was trimmed by 5 bases and J by 8 bases, leaving 7 bases between them. The CDR3 has 12 amino acids. Germline values: CDR1 LNHDA, CDR2 SQIVND (reference sequence). V gene TRBV19 combines with J gene TRBJ1-6; D call uncertain. The sample consisted of peripheral blood mononuclear cells (PBMCs), taken before the fourth cycle of nivolumab. This TCR was recovered from a human donor with classical Hodgkin lymphoma. The CDR3 spells CASSYYDSPLHF. CDR3 nucleotides: TGTGCCAGTAGTTATTATGATTCACCCCTCCACTTT.